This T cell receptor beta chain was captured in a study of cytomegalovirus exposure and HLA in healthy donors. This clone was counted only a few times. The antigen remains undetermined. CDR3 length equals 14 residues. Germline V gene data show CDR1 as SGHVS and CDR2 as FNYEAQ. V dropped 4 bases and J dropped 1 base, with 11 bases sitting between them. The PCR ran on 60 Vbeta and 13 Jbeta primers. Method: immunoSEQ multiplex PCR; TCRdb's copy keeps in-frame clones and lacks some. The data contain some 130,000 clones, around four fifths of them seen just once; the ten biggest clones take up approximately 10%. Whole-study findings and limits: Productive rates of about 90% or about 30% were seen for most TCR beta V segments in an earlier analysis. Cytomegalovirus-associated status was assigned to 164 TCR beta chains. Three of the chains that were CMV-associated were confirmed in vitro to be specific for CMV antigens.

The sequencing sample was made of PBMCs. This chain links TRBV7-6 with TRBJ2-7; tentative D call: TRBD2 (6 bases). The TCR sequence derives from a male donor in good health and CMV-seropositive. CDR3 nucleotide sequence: TGTGCCAGCAGCTCGTTAGCGGCGTCCTACGAGCAGTACTTC. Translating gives CASSSLAASYEQYF. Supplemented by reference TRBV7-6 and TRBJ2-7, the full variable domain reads GAGVSQSPRYKVTKRGQDVALRCDPISGHVSLYWYRQALGQGPEFLTYFNYEAQQDKSGLPNDRFSAERPEGSISTLTIQRTEQRDSAMYRCASSSLAASYEQYFGPGTRLTVT.